This section outlines one T cell receptor beta chain sequence together with its context. This sample is drawn from a study of control samples from healthy donors and cancer patients. The CDR3 totals 18 residues. V was cut by 4 bases and J by 0 bases, with 21 bases left in between. CDR1 and CDR2 from the germline V gene are SGHNT and YENEEA. Sequencing was performed with immunoSEQ multiplex PCR; in TCRdb, only in-frame clones are kept and a portion is missing. This table has about 140,000 clones, around 90% appearing once. The chain carries TRBV11-3 and TRBJ1-1; no clear D. The clonotype originates from a man under 40 in good health. Specimen: blood. This CDR3 is CASSSFTPAGIMNTEAFF. For the CDR3, the DNA is TGTGCCAGCAGCTCCTTTACTCCGGCAGGTATCATGAACACTGAAGCTTTCTTT.